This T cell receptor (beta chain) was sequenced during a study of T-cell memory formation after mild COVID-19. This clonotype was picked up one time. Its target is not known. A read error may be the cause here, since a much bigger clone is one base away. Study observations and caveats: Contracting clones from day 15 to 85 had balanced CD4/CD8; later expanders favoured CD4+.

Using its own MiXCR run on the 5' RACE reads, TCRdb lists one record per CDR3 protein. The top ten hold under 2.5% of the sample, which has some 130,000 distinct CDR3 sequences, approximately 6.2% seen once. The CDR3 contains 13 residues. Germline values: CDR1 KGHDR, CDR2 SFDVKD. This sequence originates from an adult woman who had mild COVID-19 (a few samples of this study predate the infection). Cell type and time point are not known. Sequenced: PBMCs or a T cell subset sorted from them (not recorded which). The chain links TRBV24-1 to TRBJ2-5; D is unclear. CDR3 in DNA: TGTACCACCAGTGATTCCCTGATGGAGACCCAGTACTTC. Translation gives CTTSDSLMETQYF.